The 22 T cell receptor beta chains below come from one sample, sequenced in a study of shared clonotypes between healthy human individuals. This table comes from immunoSEQ multiplex PCR, and its TCRdb copy is limited to in-frame clones, with some not included. The sample includes about 1.5 million clones, around 98% of them seen just once. Sequenced sample: naive CD4+ T cells sorted from blood. Stated subset: CD45RA+ positively selected. All receptors come from a man aged 25-40 years in good health.

A single count supports this clone. This chain's CDR3 is CASRKTGYEQYF. The CDR3 DNA follows: TGTGCCAGCAGGAAGACAGGGTACGAGCAGTACTTC. The chain links TRBV28 to TRBJ2-7, with 7 bases matching TRBD1. V shed 6 bases and J 4 bases; nucleotides not matched to a gene: 3. CDR1 and CDR2 from the germline V gene are MDHEN and SYDVKM. The CDR3 sequence is 12 residues long.

The genes are TRBV27 and TRBJ2-7; D may match TRBD1 or TRBD2 (5 bases each). Germline CDR1 reads MNHEY; CDR2 reads SMNVEV (reference sequence). The CDR3 length is 14 residues. The V gene lost 6 bases and the J gene lost 2 bases, with 14 bases spanning the gap. The CDR3 DNA follows: TGTGCCAGCAGGGACCTCGGGGCGGCCTACGAGCAGTACTTC. Its protein product is CASRDLGAAYEQYF.

This chain links TRBV28 with TRBJ1-4; 7 nucleotides match TRBD1. The CDR3 spans 14 residues. J gave up 5 bases and V 5 bases, and 5 bases lay outside the gene matches. Germline V CDR1 and CDR2: MDHEN, SYDVKM. The CDR3 here is CASSPPGQNEKLFF. The CDR3 DNA follows: TGTGCCAGCAGTCCCCCGGGACAGAATGAAAAACTGTTTTTT.

Comments on this clone: Other nucleotide sequences from this sample produce the same CDR3. This chain connects TRBV9 to TRBJ2-5, with TRBD2 identical over 10 bases. The J segment lost 3 bases and the V segment lost 0 bases, leaving 2 bases of the junction unmatched. Germline CDR1 and CDR2: SGDLS and YYNGEE. The CDR3 is made up of 15 amino acids. In DNA, the CDR3 is TGTGCCAGCAGCGTAGGGACTAGCGGAGAAGAGACCCAGTACTTC. Residues: CASSVGTSGEETQYF. Drawing the rest from reference TRBV9 and TRBJ2-5, the complete variable domain is DSGVTQTPKHLITATGQRVTLRCSPRSGDLSVYWYQQSLDQGLQFLIQYYNGEERAKGNILERFSAQQFPDLHSELNLSSLELGDSALYFCASSVGTSGEETQYFGPGTRLLVL.

This clone came up once. As DNA, the CDR3 is TGTGCCAGCAGTTTCGTCCGGGGACTTAACACAGATACGCAGTATTTT. Translating it yields CASSFVRGLNTDTQYF. The genes are TRBV28 and TRBJ2-3, with D maybe TRBD2 (6 bases). The CDR3 consists of 16 residues. Trimming removed 3 bases from V and 2 bases from J, with 15 bases in between. The germline V gene encodes CDR1 MDHEN and CDR2 SYDVKM.

The chain combines TRBV14 with TRBJ2-6, with D perhaps given as TRBD1 or TRBD2 (5 bases each). V was pared by 3 bases and J by 4 bases, with 22 bases between. Looked up from germline, CDR1 is SGHDN and CDR2 is FVKESK. The CDR3 has 19 amino acids. The CDR3 here is CASSHQGKRFGTGANVLTF. CDR3 nucleotides: TGTGCCAGCAGCCACCAGGGTAAAAGGTTTGGGACGGGGGCCAACGTCCTGACTTTC.

J is TRBJ2-7 and V is TRBV11-2, with 7 bases lining up with TRBD2. CDR1 is SGHAT, CDR2 FQNNGV, per germline. The CDR3 runs to 15 residues. Trimming removed 5 bases from V and 0 bases from J; junction bases left unmatched: 7. DNA of the CDR3: TGTGCCAGCAGCATCACTAGCGTCAGCTCCTACGAGCAGTACTTC. It specifies CASSITSVSSYEQYF.

The chain carries TRBV11-2 and TRBJ2-7; 8 bases agree with TRBD2. After removal of 2 bases from V and 4 bases from J, the junction contained 7 bases not matched to a gene. CDR3 length: 15 residues. Per the germline V gene, CDR1 is SGHAT and CDR2 is FQNNGV. The CDR3 spells CASSLRSGSSYEQYF. In DNA, the CDR3 is TGTGCCAGCAGCTTAAGAAGCGGGAGCTCATACGAGCAGTACTTC.

The genes are TRBV5-1 and TRBJ1-1; D gene ambiguous. V dropped 1 base and J dropped 1 base, with 8 bases sitting between them. The CDR3 extends over 14 amino acids. From germline, CDR1 is SGHRS and CDR2 YFSETQ. The CDR3 sequence is CASSLRVANTEAFF. In DNA, the CDR3 is TGCGCCAGCAGCTTGCGAGTGGCGAACACTGAAGCTTTCTTT.

The chain links TRBV19 to TRBJ2-4; possible D gene TRBD2, 5 bases. V lost 5 bases, J lost 7 bases, and 18 bases lay in between. CDR3 length: 15 residues. Per the germline V gene, CDR1 is LNHDA and CDR2 is SQIVND (reference sequence). DNA of the CDR3: TGTGCCAGTAGTCCCCGAGACGGGATAGGGAACATTCAGTACTTC. Protein: CASSPRDGIGNIQYF.

As to this clone: Distinct nucleotide sequences in the sample also encode this CDR3. CDR3 region: CASSPGLQETQYF. The DNA for the CDR3 is TGTGCCAGCTCACCCGGCCTCCAAGAGACCCAGTACTTC. This chain joins TRBV18 and TRBJ2-5; D is uncertain. The CDR3 is made up of 13 amino acids. Trimming removed 3 bases from V and 1 base from J, with 6 bases in between. Germline-derived CDR1 and CDR2 are KGHSH and LQKENI.

The gene calls are TRBV12-5 and TRBJ2-5; a possible D gene is TRBD2 (7 bases). CDR1 is LGHNT, CDR2 FRNRAP, per germline. V dropped 2 bases and J dropped 4 bases, with 14 bases sitting between them. The CDR3 spans 15 residues. The CDR3 DNA reads TGTGCTAGTGGTTTGTGGAGGGGGGGGCTAGAGACCCAGTACTTC. Translated, it gives CASGLWRGGLETQYF.

The chain recombines TRBV21-1 with TRBJ1-2. TRBV21-1 is classified as a pseudogene. This CDR3 region has 15 residues. Here the CDR3 DNA reads TGTGCCAGCAGCCCTCGGTCGGGGGAGTCGAATGGCTACACCTTC. It encodes CASSPRSGESNGYTF.

The rearrangement links TRBV28 to TRBJ1-4, with 7 bases lining up with TRBD1. The V gene end was trimmed by 6 bases and the J gene end by 4 bases; junction bases not matched to a gene: 5. Germline V gene data show CDR1 as MDHEN and CDR2 as SYDVKM. The CDR3 totals 14 residues. For the CDR3, the DNA is TGTGCCAGCAGCCCTCGACAGGGTAATGAAAAACTGTTTTTT. This encodes CASSPRQGNEKLFF.

The chain couples TRBV9 to TRBJ2-3; 8 positions match TRBD2. The V segment lost 7 bases and the J segment 4 bases; nucleotides outside the gene matches: 8. Germline V CDR1 and CDR2: SGDLS, YYNGEE. The CDR3 consists of 14 residues. The CDR3 DNA is TGTGCCAGCGCGCGCCGGGGGGGCCCAGATACGCAGTATTTT. Translation: CASARRGGPDTQYF.

In DNA, the CDR3 is TGTGCCAGCAGCTTAGGGGGTAGAATTAGCGAGCAGTACTTC. Protein product: CASSLGGRISEQYF. This chain connects TRBV7-9 to TRBJ2-7, with D unresolved. This CDR3 has 14 amino acids. The V end lost 1 base, the J end lost 6 bases, and 13 bases lay between the germline ends. Looked up from germline, CDR1 is SEHNR and CDR2 is FQNEAQ (reference sequence).

V and J are TRBV10-1 and TRBJ2-1, with 10 bases that match TRBD2. The CDR3 spans 16 residues. V lost 4 bases and J lost 7; bases outside the gene matches: 10. Germline assignment: CDR1 WNHNN and CDR2 SYGVQD (reference sequence). The CDR3 here is CASSARTSGPRNEQFF. In DNA form, the CDR3 reads TGCGCCAGCAGTGCGAGGACTAGCGGACCCAGGAATGAGCAGTTCTTC.

The chain carries TRBV5-4 and TRBJ2-3; 15 nucleotides agree with TRBD2. Losses at the gene ends were 4 bases for V and 4 bases for J; bases not matched to a gene: 10. CDR1 and CDR2 from the germline V gene are SGHNT and YYREEE (reference sequence). The CDR3 contains 18 residues. CDR3 in amino acids: CASSPGLAGGPSPDTQYF. CDR3 DNA sequence: TGTGCCAGCAGCCCTGGACTAGCGGGAGGGCCATCCCCAGATACGCAGTATTTT.

The genes are TRBV4-3 and TRBJ2-7; 7 positions agree with TRBD2. J gave up 0 bases and V 1 base, and 12 bases lay outside the gene matches. The CDR3 has 18 residues. Germline V gene lookup returns CDR1 LGHNA and CDR2 YSLEER. The CDR3 region has the DNA TGCGCCAGCAGCCAAGTGAAGCCTTTGGGGGGGAACTCCTACGAGCAGTACTTC. Translation gives CASSQVKPLGGNSYEQYF.

The V call is TRBV20-1, the J call TRBJ2-3; 8 bases align to TRBD2. CDR1 DFQATT and CDR2 SNEGSKA come from the germline V gene (reference sequence). This CDR3 spans 11 amino acids. Losses at the gene ends were 4 bases for V and 6 bases for J; bases not matched to a gene: 0. The CDR3 is CSAKRGDTQYF. The CDR3 bases are TGCAGTGCTAAGCGGGGGGATACGCAGTATTTT.

The chain uses TRBV5-4 and TRBJ2-7; 7 positions match TRBD2. CDR3 size: 15 residues. The junction had 4 bases not matched to a gene; V was cut back by 1 base and J by 0 bases. Germline values: CDR1 SGHNT, CDR2 YYREEE (reference sequence). Written as DNA, the CDR3 is TGTGCCAGCAGCTTGTTCCGCGGGAGCTCCTACGAGCAGTACTTC. This codes for CASSLFRGSSYEQYF.

J is TRBJ2-1 and V is TRBV5-6; 8 bases line up with TRBD2. Germline V gene sequence: CDR1 SGHDT, CDR2 YYEEEE. The length of the CDR3 is 16 residues. V lost 0 bases to trimming and J lost 4 bases; unmatched junction nucleotides: 6. The CDR3 protein is CASSLAREGRYNEQFF. CDR3 nucleotide sequence: TGTGCCAGCAGCTTGGCCCGGGAGGGCCGGTACAATGAGCAGTTCTTC.